The clone carrying this T cell receptor beta chain was counted between two and nine times. Its specificity is unknown. V was trimmed by 5 bases and J by 7 bases, leaving 12 bases between them. The length of the CDR3 is 14 residues. The germline V gene has CDR1 LNHNV and CDR2 YYDKDF (reference sequence). This entry comes from a study of T cell repertoires in cytomegalovirus infection. The wider study: Public TCR beta signature analysis indicated the presence of both CMV infection and matching HLA type.

Study-wide results and limits: Cumulative frequency of public TCR beta families picked out carriers of CMV plus the relevant HLA. The response measured ex vivo was dominated by TCR beta clonotypes (HLA-C-restricted and CMV-specific).

TCRdb passed the reads through MiXCR, listing each CDR3 protein once. The sample contains 740,000 or so distinct CDR3 sequences, under 40% of which appear only once. The chain couples TRBV15 to TRBJ1-6; unclear D gene. This TCR came from a human donor in good health (CMV status not recorded). Some clones in this sample may be carry-over from other donors' samples. Sequencing used PBMCs. This CDR3 reads CATSPRSINSPLHF. In DNA, the CDR3 is TGTGCCACCAGCCCCAGGTCGATCAATTCACCCCTCCACTTT.